Presented here are 15 T cell receptor beta chains from one specimen sequenced in a study of CD8 T cell repertoires and HIV-1 epitope variants. These receptors are not linked to any known antigen. Clones were read by immunoSEQ multiplex PCR, and TCRdb kept only the in-frame ones, dropping some. Of 5,000 to 7,000 clones listed, 55% to 70% are singletons. The sample was cultured CD8+ T cells derived from PBMCs. The receptors come from a male donor with HIV.

The V and J genes are TRBV27 and TRBJ2-5; possible D gene TRBD2, 6 bases. Near its end, the DNA agrees better with TRBJ2-7, so the J call may be wrong. CDR1 is MNHEY, CDR2 SMNVEV, per germline (reference sequence). The CDR3 extends over 14 amino acids. The CDR3 is CASSFVLAPGEQYF. The CDR3 coding sequence is TGTGCCAGCAGTTTCGTACTAGCCCCCGGCGAGCAGTACTTC.

This rearrangement joins TRBV9 to TRBJ2-1, with a weak D call TRBD2 (5 bases). V was shortened by 3 bases and J by 0 bases, with 10 bases between the two germline ends. Looked up from germline, CDR1 is SGDLS and CDR2 is YYNGEE. This CDR3 comprises 15 residues. Written as DNA, the CDR3 is TGTGCCAGCAGCGATGCTAGCTCCTCCTACAATGAGCAGTTCTTC. Protein sequence: CASSDASSSYNEQFF.

As for this clone: It is unclear where the CDR3 begins or ends on the DNA, so no DNA is shown, and the CDR3 is as TCRdb lists it. The chain has TRBV21-1 and TRBJ1-2; TRBD1, the table's D call, lacks a check against the DNA. TRBV21-1 counts as a pseudogene. The CDR3 is made up of 16 amino acids, end residues included. CDR3 loop: CARIFASGTGRYGYTF.

The chain couples TRBV19 to TRBJ2-1; D may be TRBD1 (6 bases). Trimming stripped 3 bases from V and 1 base from J, with 13 bases between. There are 16 residues in the CDR3. The germline gives CDR1 LNHDA, CDR2 SQIVND (reference sequence). Here the CDR3 reads CASSIRTVNSYNEQFF. DNA of the CDR3: TGTGCCAGTAGTATCCGGACAGTAAATTCCTACAATGAGCAGTTCTTC.

CDR3: CARSTGTSGETSYNEQFF. CDR3 coding DNA: TGTGCCAGAAGCACCGGGACTAGCGGGGAAACCTCCTACAATGAGCAGTTCTTC. V and J are TRBV5-3 and TRBJ2-1, with TRBD2 identical over 13 bases. TRBV5-3 belongs to the ORF category, with a function that is uncertain. The ends lost 4 bases at V and 0 bases at J; junction bases unmatched: 7. This CDR3 is built from 18 residues.

In this sample, this clone turned up a few times. The rearrangement uses TRBV9 and TRBJ2-7, with D perhaps TRBD2 (5 bases). The CDR3 is 14 amino acids. V dropped 0 bases and J dropped 0 bases, with 7 bases sitting between them. CDR1 SGDLS and CDR2 YYNGEE come from the germline V gene. The CDR3 loop is CASSVEGSSYEQYF. CDR3 nucleotide sequence: TGTGCCAGCAGCGTAGAAGGGAGCTCCTACGAGCAGTACTTC.

The V call is TRBV19, the J call TRBJ2-2; no clear D gene. V was cut by 6 bases and J by 2 bases, with 4 bases left in between. The CDR3 is made up of 12 amino acids. Germline-derived CDR1 and CDR2 are LNHDA and SQIVND (reference sequence). CDR3 nucleotides: TGTGCCAGTAGGACAAACACCGGGGAGCTGTTTTTT. Its protein product is CASRTNTGELFF.

This clone was counted between two and nine times. The chain recombines TRBV19 with TRBJ2-7; the D gene is possibly TRBD1 (6 bases). The CDR3 has 14 amino acids. Germline V gene data show CDR1 as LNHDA and CDR2 as SQIVND (reference sequence). V shed 8 bases and J shed 0 bases, with 14 bases lying between them. CDR3 nucleotide sequence: TGTGCCAGTTCGGTGGGGACAATCTCCTACGAGCAGTACTTC. Translated: CASSVGTISYEQYF. Drawing the rest from reference TRBV19 and TRBJ2-7, the complete variable domain is DGGITQSPKYLFRKEGQNVTLSCEQNLNHDAMYWYRQDPGQGLRLIYYSQIVNDFQKGDIAEGYSVSREKKESFPLTVTSAQKNPTAFYLCASSVGTISYEQYFGPGTRLTVT.

This clone has a handful of counts. The chain combines TRBV6-6 with TRBJ2-1; 7 positions match TRBD1. Per germline, CDR1 MNHNY and CDR2 SVGAGI (reference sequence). V dropped 2 bases and J dropped 4; count of bases not matched to a gene: 5. The CDR3 is 15 residues long. The CDR3 is CASSYRQGEYNEQFF. CDR3 nucleotides: TGTGCCAGCAGTTACCGACAGGGCGAATACAATGAGCAGTTCTTC.

The V gene is TRBV7-2, the J gene TRBJ2-1; D ambiguous. Trimming removed 2 bases at V and 5 bases at J, with 13 bases between. CDR1 is SGHTA, CDR2 FQGNSA, per germline. The CDR3 has 15 residues. The CDR3: CASSLSGILNNEQFF. CDR3 bases: TGTGCCAGCAGCTTAAGTGGGATTTTGAACAATGAGCAGTTCTTC.

The chain has TRBV19 and TRBJ2-7, with TRBD1 matching 8 bases. This CDR3 has 15 amino acids. Per the germline V gene, CDR1 is LNHDA and CDR2 is SQIVND (reference sequence). V was pared by 7 bases and J by 0 bases, with 8 bases of the junction left unmatched. The CDR3 region has the DNA TGTGCCAGTACCCCCGGGACAGGTGTCTCCTACGAGCAGTACTTC. It codes for CASTPGTGVSYEQYF.

By share of the sample, this clone is medium-sized. The rearrangement joins TRBV6-6 to TRBJ2-7, with D possibly called TRBD1 or TRBD2 (5 bases each). Germline V gives CDR1 MNHNY, CDR2 SVGAGI (reference sequence). V lost 6 bases and J lost 2, with 14 bases in between. There are 14 residues in the CDR3. CDR3 nucleotide sequence: TGTGCCAGCAGCCCCGGGGCGATTACCTACGAGCAGTACTTC. Protein: CASSPGAITYEQYF.

The chain couples TRBV19 to TRBJ2-7; D remains ambiguous. CDR1 and CDR2 (germline): LNHDA, SQIVND (reference sequence). The V gene lost 3 bases and the J gene lost 0 bases, with 6 bases spanning the gap. The CDR3 runs 13 residues. CDR3 residues: CASSISSSYEQYF. CDR3 nucleotides: TGTGCCAGTAGTATCAGCAGCTCCTACGAGCAGTACTTC.

This clone was seen a few times. The chain employs TRBV28 and TRBJ1-2; D is unresolved. CDR3 length equals 11 residues. The germline CDR1 and CDR2 sequences are MDHEN and SYDVKM. V lost 5 bases to trimming and J lost 8 bases, with 9 bases between them. CDR3 loop: CASSLPGGYTF. The CDR3 coding sequence is TGTGCCAGCAGTCTGCCGGGAGGCTACACCTTC.

This clone showed up just once. The chain links TRBV27 to TRBJ1-6; unclear D gene. The CDR3 spans 15 residues. V lost 6 bases to trimming and J lost 0 bases, with 9 bases between them. Per the germline V gene, CDR1 is MNHEY and CDR2 is SMNVEV (reference sequence). CDR3 sequence: CASSWRGSYNSPLHF. The CDR3 nucleotides read TGTGCCAGCAGCTGGCGGGGCTCCTATAATTCACCCCTCCACTTT.